These 8 T cell receptor beta chains came from one sample sequenced in a study of blood T cell repertoires in COVID-19. Generated by immunoSEQ multiplex PCR, the TCRdb table keeps only in-frame clones and is missing some. The data show about 360,000 clones, 88% seen once. Material: PBMCs or T cells enriched from blood (not recorded which). These receptors were taken from a woman aged 40 to 55 with acute COVID-19.

J is TRBJ2-3 and V is TRBV2; 15 bases match TRBD2. This CDR3 spans 16 amino acids. After removal of 6 bases from V and 5 bases from J, the junction contained 6 bases not matched to a gene. Germline CDR1 reads SNHLY; CDR2 reads FYNNEI. DNA for the CDR3: TGTGCCAGCAGGTGGACTAGCGGGGGGGCTGGAGATACGCAGTATTTT. Residues: CASRWTSGGAGDTQYF.

V gene TRBV30 combines with J gene TRBJ1-4; D ambiguous. Trimming pared 2 bases from V and 1 base from J, leaving 11 bases between. Germline loops: CDR1 GTSNPN, CDR2 SVGIG (reference sequence). The CDR3 is made up of 15 amino acids. CDR3 sequence: CAWSLGGITNEKLFF. The DNA for the CDR3 is TGTGCCTGGAGTTTAGGCGGAATAACTAATGAAAAACTGTTTTTT.

The chain joins TRBV11-3 to TRBJ1-1; D call uncertain. This CDR3 spans 13 amino acids. Germline V gene sequence: CDR1 SGHNT, CDR2 YENEEA. V was cut by 2 bases and J by 5 bases, with 9 bases left in between. This chain's CDR3 is CASSLSPGTEAFF. The CDR3 nucleotides are TGTGCCAGCAGCTTATCACCGGGGACTGAAGCTTTCTTT.

The CDR3 sequence is CASSPITGAYGYTF. CDR3 nucleotide sequence: TGCGCCAGCAGCCCGATTACAGGGGCCTATGGCTACACCTTC. The rearrangement uses TRBV5-1 and TRBJ1-2; 7 nucleotides align to TRBD1. Germline V gene data show CDR1 as SGHRS and CDR2 as YFSETQ. Unmatched junction bases numbered 7, after V lost 4 bases and J lost 4 bases. The CDR3 has 14 residues.

The chain recombines TRBV7-6 with TRBJ2-2; TRBD1 aligns across 11 bases. The V segment lost 6 bases and the J segment 6 bases; nucleotides outside the gene matches: 6. Germline values: CDR1 SGHVS, CDR2 FNYEAQ. The CDR3 is 15 amino acids. The CDR3 coding sequence is TGTGCCAGCAGACCCGGGACAGGGGGTCCCGGGGAGCTGTTTTTT. Amino acid sequence: CASRPGTGGPGELFF.

The chain employs TRBV14 and TRBJ2-3, with D maybe TRBD1 (6 bases). Germline values: CDR1 SGHDN, CDR2 FVKESK. V lost 4 bases to trimming and J lost 4 bases, with 9 bases between them. The CDR3 length is 13 residues. CDR3 nucleotides: TGTGCCAGCAGCCTAAACAGGGCAGATACGCAGTATTTT. It translates to CASSLNRADTQYF.

This chain uses TRBV19 with TRBJ2-6, with 8 positions matching TRBD1. The J segment lost 4 bases and the V segment lost 4 bases, leaving 3 bases of the junction unmatched. The CDR3 consists of 15 residues. The V gene's germline CDR1 is LNHDA and CDR2 SQIVND (reference sequence). The CDR3 protein is CASSKGQAGANVLTF. The CDR3 DNA follows: TGTGCCAGTAGTAAGGGACAGGCCGGGGCCAACGTCCTGACTTTC.

The CDR3 nucleotides are TGTGCCACCGGGTACTCTGGAAACACCATATATTTT. Protein sequence: CATGYSGNTIYF. The J gene is TRBJ1-3, the V gene TRBV2; D is ambiguous. Trimming removed 10 bases at V and 0 bases at J, with 7 bases between. The germline gives CDR1 SNHLY, CDR2 FYNNEI. This CDR3 spans 12 amino acids. The full variable domain, in which reference TRBV2 and TRBJ1-3 provide the parts outside the CDR3, is EPEVTQTPSHQVTQMGQEVILRCVPISNHLYFYWYRQILGQKVEFLVSFYNNEISEKSEIFDDQFSVERPDGSNFTLKIRSTKLEDSAMYFCATGYSGNTIYFGEGSWLTVV.